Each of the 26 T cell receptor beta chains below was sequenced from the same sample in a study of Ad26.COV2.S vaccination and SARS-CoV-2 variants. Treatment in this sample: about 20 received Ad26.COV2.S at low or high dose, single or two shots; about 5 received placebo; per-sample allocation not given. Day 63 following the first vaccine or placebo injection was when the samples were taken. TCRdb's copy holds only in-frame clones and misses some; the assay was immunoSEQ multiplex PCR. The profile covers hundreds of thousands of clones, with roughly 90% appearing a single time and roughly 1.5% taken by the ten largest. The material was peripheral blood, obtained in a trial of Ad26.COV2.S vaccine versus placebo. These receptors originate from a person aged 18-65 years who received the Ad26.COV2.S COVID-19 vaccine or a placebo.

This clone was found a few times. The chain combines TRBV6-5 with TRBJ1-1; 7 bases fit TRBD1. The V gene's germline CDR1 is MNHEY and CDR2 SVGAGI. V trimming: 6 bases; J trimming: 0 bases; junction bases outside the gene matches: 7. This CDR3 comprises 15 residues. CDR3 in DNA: TGTGCCAGCAGGCCGGGACAGACAATGAACACTGAAGCTTTCTTT. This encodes CASRPGQTMNTEAFF.

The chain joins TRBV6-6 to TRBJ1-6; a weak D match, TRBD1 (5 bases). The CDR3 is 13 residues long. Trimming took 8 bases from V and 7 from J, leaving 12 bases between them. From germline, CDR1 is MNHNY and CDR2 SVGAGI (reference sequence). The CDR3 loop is CASGGGWNSPLHF. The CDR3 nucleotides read TGTGCCAGCGGGGGTGGTTGGAATTCACCCCTCCACTTT.

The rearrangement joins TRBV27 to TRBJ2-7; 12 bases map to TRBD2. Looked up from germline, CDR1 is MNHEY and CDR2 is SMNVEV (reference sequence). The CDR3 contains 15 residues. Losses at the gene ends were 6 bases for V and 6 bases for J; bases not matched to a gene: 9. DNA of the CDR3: TGTGCCAGCAGGCCCCGGACTAGCGGGACCCCCGAGCAGTACTTC. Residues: CASRPRTSGTPEQYF.

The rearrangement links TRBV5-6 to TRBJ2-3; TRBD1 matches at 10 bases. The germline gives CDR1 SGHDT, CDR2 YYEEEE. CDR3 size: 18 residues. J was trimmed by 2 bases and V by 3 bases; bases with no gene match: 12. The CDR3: CASSSGFGQGDPTDTQYF. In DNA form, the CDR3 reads TGTGCCAGCAGCTCCGGGTTCGGACAGGGGGATCCCACAGATACGCAGTATTTT.

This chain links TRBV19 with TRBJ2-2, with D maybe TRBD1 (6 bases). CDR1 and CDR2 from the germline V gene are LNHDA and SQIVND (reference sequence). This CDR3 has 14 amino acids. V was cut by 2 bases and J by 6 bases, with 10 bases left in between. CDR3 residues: CASSIRAGAGELFF. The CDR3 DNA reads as TGTGCCAGTAGTATAAGGGCAGGGGCCGGGGAGCTGTTTTTT.

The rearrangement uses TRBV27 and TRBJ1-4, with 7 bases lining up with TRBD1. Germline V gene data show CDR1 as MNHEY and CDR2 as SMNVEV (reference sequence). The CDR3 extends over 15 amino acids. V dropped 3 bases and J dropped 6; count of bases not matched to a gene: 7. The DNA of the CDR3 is TGTGCCAGCAGTTTGAGGGGGCGCATGGATGAAAAACTGTTTTTT. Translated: CASSLRGRMDEKLFF.

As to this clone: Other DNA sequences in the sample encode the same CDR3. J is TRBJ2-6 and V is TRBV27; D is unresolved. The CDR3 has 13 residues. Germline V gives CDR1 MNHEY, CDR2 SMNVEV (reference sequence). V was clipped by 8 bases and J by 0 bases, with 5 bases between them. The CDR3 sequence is CASRPSGANVLTF. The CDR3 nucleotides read TGTGCCAGCCGCCCCTCTGGGGCCAACGTCCTGACTTTC.

The CDR3 loop is CASSHRSDSFNEKLFF. CDR3 in DNA: TGTGCCAGCAGCCACCGCTCCGACAGTTTTAATGAAAAACTGTTTTTT. The rearrangement links TRBV3-1 (or the pseudogene TRBV3-2) to TRBJ1-4, with a tentative D call TRBD1 (5 bases). This CDR3 is 16 amino acids long. Germline V lookup: CDR1 LGHDT, CDR2 YNNKEL (reference sequence). V gave up 3 bases and J gave up 4 bases, with 15 bases separating them.

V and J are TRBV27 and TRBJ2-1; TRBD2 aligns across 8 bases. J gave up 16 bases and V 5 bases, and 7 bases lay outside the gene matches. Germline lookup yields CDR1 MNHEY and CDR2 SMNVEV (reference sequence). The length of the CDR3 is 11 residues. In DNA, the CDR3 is TGTGCCAGCAGTCACGGGGGGGTCCGATTCTTC. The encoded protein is CASSHGGVRFF.

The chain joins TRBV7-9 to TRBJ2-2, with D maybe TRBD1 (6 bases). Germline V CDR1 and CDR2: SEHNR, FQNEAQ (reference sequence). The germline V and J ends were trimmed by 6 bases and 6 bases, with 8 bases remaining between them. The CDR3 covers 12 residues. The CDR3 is CASSTGSGELFF. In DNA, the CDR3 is TGTGCCAGCAGTACAGGGTCCGGGGAGCTGTTTTTT.

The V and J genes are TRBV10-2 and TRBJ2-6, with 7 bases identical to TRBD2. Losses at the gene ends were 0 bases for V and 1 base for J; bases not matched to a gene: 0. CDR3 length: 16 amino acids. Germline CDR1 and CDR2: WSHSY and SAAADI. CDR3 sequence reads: CASSESGGSGANVLTF. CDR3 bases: TGCGCCAGCAGTGAGTCCGGGGGGTCTGGGGCCAACGTCCTGACTTTC.

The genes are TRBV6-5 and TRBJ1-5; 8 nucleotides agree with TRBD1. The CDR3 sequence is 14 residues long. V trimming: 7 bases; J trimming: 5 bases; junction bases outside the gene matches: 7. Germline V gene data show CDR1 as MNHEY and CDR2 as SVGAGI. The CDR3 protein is CASTLDRADQPQHF. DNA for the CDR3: TGTGCCAGCACCTTGGACAGGGCGGATCAGCCCCAGCATTTT.

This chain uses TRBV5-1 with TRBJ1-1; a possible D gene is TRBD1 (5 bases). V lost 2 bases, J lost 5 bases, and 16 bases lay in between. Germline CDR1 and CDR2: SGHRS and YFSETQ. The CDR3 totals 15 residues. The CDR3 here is CASSFFPRGETEAFF. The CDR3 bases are TGCGCCAGCAGCTTTTTTCCAAGAGGGGAAACTGAAGCTTTCTTT.

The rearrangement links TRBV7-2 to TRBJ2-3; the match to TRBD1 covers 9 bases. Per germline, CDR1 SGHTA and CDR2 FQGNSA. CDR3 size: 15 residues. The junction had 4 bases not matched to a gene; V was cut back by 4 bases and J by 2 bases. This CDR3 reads CASSSQQGATDTQYF. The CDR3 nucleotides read TGTGCCAGCAGCTCCCAACAGGGGGCCACAGATACGCAGTATTTT.

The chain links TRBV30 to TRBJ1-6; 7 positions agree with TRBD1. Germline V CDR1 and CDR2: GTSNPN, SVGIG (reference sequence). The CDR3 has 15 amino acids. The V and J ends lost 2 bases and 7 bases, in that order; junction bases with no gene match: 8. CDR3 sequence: CAWSQQPQGNSPLHF. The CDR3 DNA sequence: TGTGCCTGGAGTCAACAGCCACAGGGGAATTCACCCCTCCACTTT.

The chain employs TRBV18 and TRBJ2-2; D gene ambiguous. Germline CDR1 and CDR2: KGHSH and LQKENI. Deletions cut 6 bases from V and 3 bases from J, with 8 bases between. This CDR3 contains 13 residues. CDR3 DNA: TGTGCCAGCTCCTGGGATTACACCGGGGAGCTGTTTTTT. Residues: CASSWDYTGELFF.

The CDR3 reads CASSDRDEQYF. CDR3 DNA sequence: TGTGCCAGTAGTGACAGGGACGAGCAGTACTTC. The chain carries TRBV19 and TRBJ2-7, with 7 bases identical to TRBD1. J was trimmed by 5 bases and V by 5 bases; bases with no gene match: 0. CDR1 and CDR2 (germline): LNHDA, SQIVND (reference sequence). The CDR3 loop spans 11 amino acids.

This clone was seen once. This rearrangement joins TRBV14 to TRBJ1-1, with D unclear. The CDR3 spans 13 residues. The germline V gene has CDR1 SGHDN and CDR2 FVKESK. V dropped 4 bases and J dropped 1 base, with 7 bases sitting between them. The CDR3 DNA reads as TGTGCCAGCAGCCTCACAGCGAACACTGAAGCTTTCTTT. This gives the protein CASSLTANTEAFF.

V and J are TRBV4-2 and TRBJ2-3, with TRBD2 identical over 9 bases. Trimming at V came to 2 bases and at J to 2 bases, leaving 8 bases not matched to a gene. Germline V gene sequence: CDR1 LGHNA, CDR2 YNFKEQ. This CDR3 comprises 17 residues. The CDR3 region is CASSQTLAGAVTDTQYF. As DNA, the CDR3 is TGTGCCAGCAGCCAAACCTTAGCGGGGGCCGTCACAGATACGCAGTATTTT.

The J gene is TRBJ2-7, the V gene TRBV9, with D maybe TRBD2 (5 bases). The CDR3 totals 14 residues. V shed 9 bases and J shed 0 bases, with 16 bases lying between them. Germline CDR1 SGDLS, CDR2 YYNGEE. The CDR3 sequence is CATSPGSPSYEQYF. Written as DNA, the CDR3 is TGTGCCACCTCACCGGGAAGTCCCTCCTACGAGCAGTACTTC. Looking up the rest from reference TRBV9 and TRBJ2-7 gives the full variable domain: DSGVTQTPKHLITATGQRVTLRCSPRSGDLSVYWYQQSLDQGLQFLIQYYNGEERAKGNILERFSAQQFPDLHSELNLSSLELGDSALYFCATSPGSPSYEQYFGPGTRLTVT.

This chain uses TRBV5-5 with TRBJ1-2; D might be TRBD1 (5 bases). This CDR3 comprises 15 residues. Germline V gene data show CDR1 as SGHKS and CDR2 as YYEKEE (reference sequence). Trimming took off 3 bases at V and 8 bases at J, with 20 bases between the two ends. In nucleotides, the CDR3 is TGTGCCAGCAGCTCTTCCACAAGGGGAGAAGGAGGCTACACCTTC. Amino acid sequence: CASSSSTRGEGGYTF.

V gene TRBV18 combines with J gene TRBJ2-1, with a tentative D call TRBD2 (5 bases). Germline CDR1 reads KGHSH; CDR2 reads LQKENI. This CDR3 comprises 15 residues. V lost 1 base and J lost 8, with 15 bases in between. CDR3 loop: CASSPLTSSAYEQFF. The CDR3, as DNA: TGTGCCAGCTCACCACTCACTAGTAGTGCATATGAGCAGTTCTTC.

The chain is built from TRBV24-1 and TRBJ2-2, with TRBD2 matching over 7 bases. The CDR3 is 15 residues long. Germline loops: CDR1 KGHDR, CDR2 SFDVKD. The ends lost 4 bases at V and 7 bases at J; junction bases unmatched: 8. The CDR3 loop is CATSESGIIGGELFF. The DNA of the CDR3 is TGTGCCACCAGTGAAAGCGGGATCATAGGCGGGGAGCTGTTTTTT.

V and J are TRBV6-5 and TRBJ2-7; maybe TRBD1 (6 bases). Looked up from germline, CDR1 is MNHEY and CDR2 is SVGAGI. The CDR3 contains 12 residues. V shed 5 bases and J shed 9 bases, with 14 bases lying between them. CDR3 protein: CASSPGQPLQYF. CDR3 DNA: TGTGCCAGCAGTCCTGGACAGCCTCTGCAGTACTTC.

CDR3 in amino acids: CASSESTGWTIQYF. In nucleotides, the CDR3 is TGTGCCAGCAGTGAATCGACGGGGTGGACGATCCAGTACTTC. V is TRBV6-1 and J is TRBJ2-5; the D gene is possibly TRBD2 (5 bases). The CDR3 is made up of 14 amino acids. Between the trimmed V and J ends, which lost 2 bases and 10 bases, there was a span of 17 bases. Germline V gene lookup returns CDR1 MNHNS and CDR2 SASEGT.

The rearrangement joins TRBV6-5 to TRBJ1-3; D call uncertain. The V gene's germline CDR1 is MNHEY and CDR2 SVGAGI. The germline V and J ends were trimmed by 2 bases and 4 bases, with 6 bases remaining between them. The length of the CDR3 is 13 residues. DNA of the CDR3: TGTGCCAGCAGTTACATAGGCGGAAACACCATATATTTT. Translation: CASSYIGGNTIYF.